This paragraph reports one TCR beta chain. Trimming removed 3 bases at V and 5 bases at J, with 7 bases between. CDR3 size: 13 residues. CDR1 MNHEY and CDR2 SMNVEV come from the germline V gene (reference sequence). The data were obtained in a study of blood T cell repertoires in COVID-19. On the study more broadly: The United States, Italy and Spain provided the acute and convalescent COVID-19 samples. Sample material is recorded as cDNA or gDNA derived from T cells, B-cell-depleted T cells, or PBMCs.

Study processing details: Reference gene primer amplification yielded estimated nucleated cell counts. TCRdb's table, derived via immunoSEQ multiplex PCR, lists solely in-frame clones and lacks some. From that table come the V and J calls and clone size; the DNA was used to work out D and trimming. Of 9,500 to 10,000 clones in the sample, about 81% were seen once. The chain carries TRBV27 and TRBJ2-2; tentatively, D is TRBD2 (5 bases). This TCR was sampled from a man in his 60s with active COVID-19. Sequencing was performed on peripheral blood. CDR3 protein: CASSFGETGELFF. The CDR3 bases are TGTGCCAGCAGTTTCGGGGAAACCGGGGAGCTGTTTTTT.